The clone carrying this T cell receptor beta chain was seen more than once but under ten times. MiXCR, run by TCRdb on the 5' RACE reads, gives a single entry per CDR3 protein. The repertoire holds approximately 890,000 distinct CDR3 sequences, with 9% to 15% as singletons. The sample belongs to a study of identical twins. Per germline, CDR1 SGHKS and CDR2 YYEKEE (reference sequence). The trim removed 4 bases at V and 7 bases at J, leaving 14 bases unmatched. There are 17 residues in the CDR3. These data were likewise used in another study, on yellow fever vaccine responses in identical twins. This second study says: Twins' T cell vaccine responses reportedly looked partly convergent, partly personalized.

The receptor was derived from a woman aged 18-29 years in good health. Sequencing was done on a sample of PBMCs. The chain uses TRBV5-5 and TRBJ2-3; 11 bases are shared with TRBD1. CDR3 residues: CASSLSPGTGGGYTQYF. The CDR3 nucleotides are TGTGCCAGCAGCCTAAGTCCCGGGACAGGGGGTGGATATACGCAGTATTTT.